This T cell receptor beta chain derives from a study of glioma-infiltrating T cells after dendritic cell vaccination. Background on the study: Between about 2002 and 2012, patients got autologous tumor lysate-pulsed dendritic cell vaccines.

This clone was seen just once. All glioblastoma patients lacked an isocitrate dehydrogenase mutation. The table came from immunoSEQ multiplex PCR; TCRdb's copy has only in-frame clones and leaves some out. In the table there are approximately 90,000 clones, over 75% of which are singletons. Germline V gene sequence: CDR1 SNHLY, CDR2 FYNNEI. V was trimmed by 3 bases and J by 3 bases, leaving 17 bases between them. The CDR3 totals 16 residues. The chain recombines TRBV2 with TRBJ1-1; tentative D call: TRBD1 (5 bases). The source material was blood, sampled before dendritic cell vaccination. This TCR was sampled from a human donor with glioblastoma. The CDR3 sequence: CASSEGGRITDTEAFF. The CDR3 DNA reads TGTGCCAGCAGTGAGGGGGGGAGGATAACGGACACTGAAGCTTTCTTT.